This is a list of T cell receptor beta chains from one sample in a study of cytomegalovirus exposure and HLA in healthy donors. TCRdb keeps only in-frame clones here, not all; method: immunoSEQ multiplex PCR. The top ten clones hold roughly 10% of a sample with roughly 140,000 clones, approximately 82% of them seen once. Sequenced: PBMCs. The origin of the receptors is a woman in her sixties or seventies in good health and CMV-seropositive. Both conserved end residues are part of each CDR3. The D gene is left open where the match is weak. Rows may omit the clone size; those that give it use once, few, many or a size class.

>NA|TRBV5-6|NA|TRBJ1-1
TGTGCCAGCACCCTCAATAGCAGGGAGAACACTGAAGCTTTCTTT
CASTLNSRENTEAFF
>NA|TRBV14|TRBD2|TRBJ2-2
TGTGCCAGCAGCTCCCGCTTAGCGGGAGTGGGCGGGGAGCTGTTTTTT
CASSSRLAGVGGELFF
>NA|TRBV19|TRBD2|TRBJ2-7
TGTGCCAGTAGTCCGGGACTAGCGGGAGAGGTATACGAGCAGTACTTC
CASSPGLAGEVYEQYF
>few|TRBV7-9|NA|TRBJ2-7
TGTGCTCGCCCGCCCTCTCGCCGGCCAGGGGATACCTACGAGCAGTACTTC
CARPPSRRPGDTYEQYF
>NA|TRBV2|NA|TRBJ1-1
TGTGCCAGCAGTGAAATCGTGACACTGAACACTGAAGCTTTCTTT
CASSEIVTLNTEAFF
>NA|TRBV6-5|TRBD2|TRBJ2-3
TGTGCCAGCAGTTATTTCCTAGCGGCTAGCACAGATACGCAGTATTTT
CASSYFLAASTDTQYF
>NA|TRBV7-3|TRBD2|TRBJ2-7
TGTGCCAGCAGCTTAGCTAGCGGGAGTAGTTACGAGCAGTACTTC
CASSLASGSSYEQYF
>NA|TRBV7-7|TRBD2|TRBJ2-5
TGTGCTAGCAGCCCGAAACTAGCGGGAGTGGAGACCCAGTACTTC
CASSPKLAGVETQYF
>NA|TRBV19|TRBD1|TRBJ2-6
TGTGCCAGTAGTGACGACAGGGCTGGGGCCAACGTCCTGACTTTC
CASSDDRAGANVLTF
>NA|TRBV19|NA|TRBJ1-2
TGTGCCAGTAGTATAAGGGGGGGCAATGGCTACACCTTC
CASSIRGGNGYTF
>once|TRBV29-1|NA|TRBJ2-5
TGCAGCGTTGAAGCAGGGTCAGAGACCCAGTACTTC
CSVEAGSETQYF
>NA|TRBV6-1|NA|TRBJ2-7
TGTGCCAGCAGTGAAGCGAGGTACGAGCAGTACTTC
CASSEARYEQYF
>NA|TRBV5-1|TRBD2|TRBJ2-3
TGCGCCAGCAGCTTGCGGGCGGGAGGGGGGCGTCCAGATACGCAGTATTTT
CASSLRAGGGRPDTQYF
>NA|TRBV27|NA|TRBJ2-7
TGTGCCAGCAGCCCTAAACGGGAGCGAAGAGGCTCCTACGAGCAGTACTTC
CASSPKRERRGSYEQYF
>NA|TRBV15|TRBD2|TRBJ2-5
TGTGCCACCAGCAGAGTCGGGGGCGGGAGGGCCCCAGAGACCCAGTACTTC
CATSRVGGGRAPETQYF
>NA|TRBV7-2|NA|TRBJ2-1
TGTGCCAGCAGTCCGGGACTCTTGCGAGGGATGGAGCAGTTCTTC
CASSPGLLRGMEQFF
>NA|TRBV5-5|TRBD1|TRBJ1-2
TGTGCCAGCAGCCCCCGGGACAGCAACTATGGCTACACCTTC
CASSPRDSNYGYTF
>few|TRBV11-3|TRBD2|TRBJ2-3
TGTGCCAGCAGCTTAGCAGAAACGGGGGGGCAGTATTTT
CASSLAETGGQYF
>NA|TRBV5-6|TRBD1|TRBJ1-2
TGTGCCAGCAGCGTCCAGGGGGCCCACTATGGCTACACCTTC
CASSVQGAHYGYTF
>NA|TRBV19|NA|TRBJ2-7
TGTGCCAGTAGCCCAGGGTTAGGCGAGCAGTACTTC
CASSPGLGEQYF
>NA|TRBV30|TRBD2|TRBJ2-3
TGTGCCTGGACTCATCAAAGGCTAGCGGGAGTAGGAGATACGCAGTATTTT
CAWTHQRLAGVGDTQYF